A selection of T cell receptor beta chains follows, all from one sample in a study of neurological immune-mediated disorders. From the 5' RACE reads, TCRdb called clonotypes with MiXCR, one entry per CDR3 protein. The sample shows roughly 75,000 distinct CDR3 sequences, 12% to 15% of them seen only once. The sequenced sample was PBMCs. The origin of the receptors is a female donor with HTLV-1-associated myelopathy (HAM/TSP). Both conserved end residues are part of each CDR3. Each record gives: D gene, V gene, J gene, CDR3 length, clone size, CDR3 DNA, CDR3 protein. The D gene is left open where the match is weak. For some rows the clone size is stated as once, few or many, or as a class when expanded; others skip it.

D: NA
V: TRBV9
J: TRBJ2-5
length: 13
size: many
DNA: TGTGCCAGCAGCCAAAAGGGACAAGGGACCCAGTACTTC
CDR3: CASSQKGQGTQYF

D: NA
V: TRBV12-3/TRBV12-4
J: TRBJ2-3
length: 16
size: many
DNA: TGTGCCAGCAGTTCCCACCAGACAGGAAGCACAGATACGCAGTATTTT
CDR3: CASSSHQTGSTDTQYF

D: TRBD2
V: TRBV10-3
J: TRBJ2-3
length: 14
size: many
DNA: TGTGCCATCAGTTACCCGGGGGGGGAAGATACGCAGTATTTT
CDR3: CAISYPGGEDTQYF

D: TRBD1
V: TRBV12-3/TRBV12-4
J: TRBJ2-2
length: 13
size: many
DNA: TGTGCCAGCAGTGACAGGGATGGCGGGGAGCTGTTTTTT
CDR3: CASSDRDGGELFF

D: TRBD1
V: TRBV5-1
J: TRBJ2-3
length: 13
size: NA
DNA: TGCGCCACCCGGACAGGGAACACAGATACGCAGTATTTT
CDR3: CATRTGNTDTQYF

D: TRBD1
V: TRBV4-1
J: TRBJ2-1
length: 17
size: many
DNA: TGCGCCAGCAGCCAACAAAACGGACAGGGAAAATACAATGAGCAGTTCTTC
CDR3: CASSQQNGQGKYNEQFF

D: TRBD2
V: TRBV25-1
J: TRBJ2-6
length: 20
size: many
DNA: TGTGCCAGCAGTGATCCGAACCGGGGGGGGGCGCGCTCTGGGGCCAACGTCCTGACTTTC
CDR3: CASSDPNRGGARSGANVLTF

D: TRBD2
V: TRBV7-2
J: TRBJ2-5
length: 15
size: many
DNA: TGTGCCAGCAGCGGCCAGCGGGGGGGCCAAGAGACCCAGTACTTC
CDR3: CASSGQRGGQETQYF

D: TRBD1
V: TRBV29-1
J: TRBJ2-7
length: 13
size: NA
DNA: TGCAGCGTGGGACAGGGGGCGGGAGAAGAGCAGTACTTC
CDR3: CSVGQGAGEEQYF

D: TRBD1
V: TRBV11-2
J: TRBJ2-3
length: 15
size: many
DNA: TGTGCCAGCAGCCCGGGACAGAACATTCCAGATACGCAGTATTTT
CDR3: CASSPGQNIPDTQYF

D: NA
V: TRBV20-1
J: TRBJ2-7
length: 14
size: many
DNA: TGCAGTGCTAGAGTTGGCGGGGGCCACTACGAGCAGTACTTC
CDR3: CSARVGGGHYEQYF

D: NA
V: TRBV29-1
J: TRBJ2-1
length: 14
size: many
DNA: TGCAGCGTTGGGAACGGGAGACCCTACAATGAGCAGTTCTTC
CDR3: CSVGNGRPYNEQFF

D: NA
V: TRBV5-1
J: TRBJ2-1
length: 15
size: many
DNA: TGCGCCAGCAGCGCTCTAGAGGGCTCCTACAATGAGCAGTTCTTC
CDR3: CASSALEGSYNEQFF

D: TRBD1
V: TRBV4-1
J: TRBJ2-3
length: 16
size: many
DNA: TGCGCCAGCAGCCATCCCGACGGGACAGCCACAGATACGCAGTATTTT
CDR3: CASSHPDGTATDTQYF

D: NA
V: TRBV6-5
J: TRBJ2-7
length: 17
size: many
DNA: TGTGCCAGCAGTTACTCCCTAACCGGGACTTATGCCTACGAGCAGTACTTC
CDR3: CASSYSLTGTYAYEQYF

D: TRBD2
V: TRBV10-3
J: TRBJ2-7
length: 15
size: many
DNA: TGTGCCATCGGACGACTAGCGGGGGGTGATTACGAGCAGTACTTC
CDR3: CAIGRLAGGDYEQYF

D: NA
V: TRBV5-1
J: TRBJ1-2
length: 14
size: many
DNA: TGCGCCAGCAGCGCATGGGGGGGATCCTATGGCTACACCTTC
CDR3: CASSAWGGSYGYTF

D: NA
V: TRBV9
J: TRBJ1-3
length: 16
size: many
DNA: TGTGCCAGCAGCGGATTCGGGACAAACTCTGGAAACACCATATATTTT
CDR3: CASSGFGTNSGNTIYF

D: TRBD1
V: TRBV28
J: TRBJ2-7
length: 14
size: many
DNA: TGTGCCAGCAGTTGGACAGGGATGGGATACGAGCAGTACTTC
CDR3: CASSWTGMGYEQYF

D: NA
V: TRBV2
J: TRBJ2-2
length: 14
size: many
DNA: TGTGCCAGCATGGGACGGACGAACACCGGGGAGCTGTTTTTT
CDR3: CASMGRTNTGELFF

D: NA
V: TRBV27
J: TRBJ1-1
length: 14
size: many
DNA: TGTGCCAGCAGCCTCGGAATCCCTAACACTGAAGCTTTCTTT
CDR3: CASSLGIPNTEAFF

D: NA
V: TRBV12-3/TRBV12-4
J: TRBJ2-2
length: 13
size: few
DNA: TGTGCCAGCAGTTTGGTGAGCCCCGGGGAGCTGTTTTTT
CDR3: CASSLVSPGELFF

D: TRBD1
V: TRBV7-9
J: TRBJ2-7
length: 13
size: many
DNA: TGTGCCAGCAGCTTAACAGGGGGCAACGAGCAGTACTTC
CDR3: CASSLTGGNEQYF

D: NA
V: TRBV9
J: TRBJ1-1
length: 18
size: many
DNA: TGTGCCAGCAGCGTAGTGGCAGGGGTAGGAGGAATGAACACTGAAGCTTTCTTT
CDR3: CASSVVAGVGGMNTEAFF

D: TRBD1
V: TRBV20-1
J: TRBJ1-5
length: 13
size: many
DNA: TGCAGTGCTAGGGGGGACAGAAATCAGCCCCAGCATTTT
CDR3: CSARGDRNQPQHF

D: TRBD2
V: TRBV20-1
J: TRBJ2-3
length: 15
size: many
DNA: TGCAGTGCTGTATCGACTAGCGGGGGCGCAGATACGCAGTATTTT
CDR3: CSAVSTSGGADTQYF

D: NA
V: TRBV24-1
J: TRBJ1-1
length: 11
size: many
DNA: TGTGCCACCAGCGACGGGCTCGTAGCTTTCTTT
CDR3: CATSDGLVAFF

D: TRBD1
V: TRBV6-5
J: TRBJ2-7
length: 14
size: many
DNA: TGTGCCAGCAGTCATGACAGGGAGCGCTACGAGCAGTACTTC
CDR3: CASSHDRERYEQYF

D: TRBD1
V: TRBV6-6
J: TRBJ2-5
length: 14
size: many
DNA: TGTGCCAGCAGGGGTGACAGGGGAGTAGAGACCCAGTACTTC
CDR3: CASRGDRGVETQYF

D: NA
V: TRBV5-1
J: TRBJ2-3
length: 16
size: few
DNA: TGCGCCAGCAGCTTGGCGGATCAACGCAGCACAGATACGCAGTATTTT
CDR3: CASSLADQRSTDTQYF

D: NA
V: TRBV5-8
J: TRBJ2-1
length: 14
size: many
DNA: TGTGCCAGCAGCGTGGGAGCGGGCTACAATGAGCAGTTCTTC
CDR3: CASSVGAGYNEQFF

D: TRBD1
V: TRBV5-1
J: TRBJ2-1
length: 16
size: many
DNA: TGCGCCAGCGGATATTTCGCGGGACAGGGTTACAATGAGCAGTTCTTC
CDR3: CASGYFAGQGYNEQFF

D: NA
V: TRBV25-1
J: TRBJ2-7
length: 14
size: many
DNA: TGTGCCAGCAGTGTCCTGACAGGTACCTACGAGCAGTACTTC
CDR3: CASSVLTGTYEQYF

D: NA
V: TRBV11-1
J: TRBJ2-3
length: 17
size: many
DNA: TGTGCCAGCAGCTTATTCGGGGAGAGAGGGGGCACAGATACGCAGTATTTT
CDR3: CASSLFGERGGTDTQYF

D: NA
V: TRBV7-7
J: TRBJ2-7
length: 13
size: many
DNA: TGTGCCAGCAGCTTAGAGCTATACTACGAGCAGTACTTC
CDR3: CASSLELYYEQYF

D: TRBD1
V: TRBV12-3/TRBV12-4
J: TRBJ2-2
length: 15
size: many
DNA: TGTGCCAGTAAAACCGGGACAGGGGGCACCGGGGAGCTGTTTTTT
CDR3: CASKTGTGGTGELFF

D: NA
V: TRBV12-3/TRBV12-4
J: TRBJ1-5
length: 13
size: many
DNA: TGTGCCAGCAGACTACAATCCGAGCGGCCCCAGCATTTT
CDR3: CASRLQSERPQHF

D: TRBD2
V: TRBV10-1
J: TRBJ2-3
length: 15
size: few
DNA: TGCGCCTCCACCCCGGGACTAGCGGGCCCCGATACGCAGTATTTT
CDR3: CASTPGLAGPDTQYF

D: NA
V: TRBV5-1
J: TRBJ2-3
length: 14
size: many
DNA: TGCGCCAGCAGCTCTCGACAGAACACAGATACGCAGTATTTT
CDR3: CASSSRQNTDTQYF

D: TRBD1
V: TRBV5-5
J: TRBJ2-7
length: 13
size: NA
DNA: TGTGCCAGTAGCCCCGACAGGGGGGACGAGCAGTACTTC
CDR3: CASSPDRGDEQYF

D: NA
V: TRBV5-1
J: TRBJ2-2
length: 16
size: many
DNA: TGCGCCAGCAGCTTGGAACGCACCGCGAACACCGGGGAGCTGTTTTTT
CDR3: CASSLERTANTGELFF

D: NA
V: TRBV5-1
J: TRBJ1-1
length: 15
size: few
DNA: TGCGCCAGCAGCATGATGATGACAGTCAACACTGAAGCTTTCTTT
CDR3: CASSMMMTVNTEAFF

D: NA
V: TRBV5-6
J: TRBJ2-7
length: 14
size: many
DNA: TGTGCCAGCAGCTTGGGCGGTCCCACCTACGAGCAGTACTTC
CDR3: CASSLGGPTYEQYF

D: NA
V: TRBV27
J: TRBJ1-6
length: 14
size: many
DNA: TGTGCCAGCAGTTTACCCCGTCGGAATTCACCCCTCCACTTT
CDR3: CASSLPRRNSPLHF

D: TRBD1
V: TRBV7-9
J: TRBJ1-4
length: 14
size: many
DNA: TGTGCCAGCAGCTTTGGGACAGAAACCGAAAAACTGTTTTTT
CDR3: CASSFGTETEKLFF

D: TRBD1
V: TRBV27
J: TRBJ2-7
length: 14
size: NA
DNA: TGTGCCAGCAGCCGTGAAAGGGGGCCCTACGAGCAGTACTTC
CDR3: CASSRERGPYEQYF

D: TRBD2
V: TRBV28
J: TRBJ2-1
length: 16
size: many
DNA: TGTGCCAGCAGCCCTACCGGGCGGGGGGGCAGGAATGAGCAGTTCTTC
CDR3: CASSPTGRGGRNEQFF

D: NA
V: TRBV6-5
J: TRBJ2-7
length: 14
size: many
DNA: TGTGCCAGCAGTCGGGCCGCCTTCTCCTACGAGCAGTACTTC
CDR3: CASSRAAFSYEQYF